The 20 T cell receptor beta chains listed next were all sequenced from one sample in a study of T cells in tuberculosis (dated by TCRdb to between 2018 and 2020). The library was built by means of the immunoSEQ multiplex PCR assay. TCRdb's version of the immuneACCESS table is confined to in-frame rearrangements and falls short of the full clone set. An unresolved V gene accounts for under half of the shortfall where checked; the remainder is of unknown origin. This sample is represented by about 29,000 clones; around 91% of them were singletons. The biggest ten clones account for roughly 6.1% of the sample. Sequencing input: PBMCs. The receptors here all came from a donor aged 10 to 29 with latent tuberculosis or without tuberculosis infection.

This chain uses TRBV5-1 with TRBJ2-5; TRBD1 matches 8 bases. The V segment lost 2 bases and the J segment 2 bases; nucleotides outside the gene matches: 2. The CDR3 has 14 residues. Germline V gene sequence: CDR1 SGHRS, CDR2 YFSETQ. CDR3 region: CASSFGTGQETQYF. The CDR3, as DNA: TGCGCCAGCAGCTTCGGGACAGGACAAGAGACCCAGTACTTC. The full variable domain, completed using reference TRBV5-1 and TRBJ2-5, is KAGVTQTPRYLIKTRGQQVTLSCSPISGHRSVSWYQQTPGQGLQFLFEYFSETQRNKGNFPGRFSGRQFSNSRSEMNVSTLELGDSALYLCASSFGTGQETQYFGPGTRLLVL.

The rearrangement links TRBV11-3 to TRBJ2-1; TRBD2 aligns across 8 bases. J was trimmed by 9 bases and V by 5 bases; bases with no gene match: 12. The CDR3 is made up of 15 amino acids. In germline, CDR1 is SGHNT, CDR2 YENEEA. The DNA for the CDR3 is TGTGCCAGCAGCCATAGCGGGGAAGGGGCGATTGAGCAGTTCTTC. Translation: CASSHSGEGAIEQFF.

The V gene is TRBV6-5, the J gene TRBJ1-3; tentative D call: TRBD1 (6 bases). The CDR3 is 13 amino acids. Looked up from germline, CDR1 is MNHEY and CDR2 is SVGAGI. V was shortened by 4 bases and J by 5 bases, with 9 bases between the two germline ends. CDR3 DNA sequence: TGTGCCAGCAGTTCAGGACAGCGAAACACCATATATTTT. Protein product: CASSSGQRNTIYF.

In this sample, this clone turned up once. V and J are TRBV6-1 and TRBJ1-2, with a weak D call TRBD1 (6 bases). The CDR3 is made up of 13 amino acids. The V gene lost 4 bases and the J gene lost 7 bases, with 13 bases spanning the gap. The germline V gene encodes CDR1 MNHNS and CDR2 SASEGT. CDR3 sequence (DNA): TGTGCCAGCAGTGCAACAGGGTCCCTTGGCTACACCTTC. It codes for CASSATGSLGYTF.

The V and J genes are TRBV19 and TRBJ1-2; TRBD1 matches 11 bases. The CDR3 is 15 residues long. Looked up from germline, CDR1 is LNHDA and CDR2 is SQIVND (reference sequence). Germline trimming cut 3 bases from V and 5 bases from J; bases unmatched to any gene: 5. In DNA form, the CDR3 reads TGTGCCAGTAGTATGGTCGGACAGGGGGCGTATGGCTACACCTTC. This gives the protein CASSMVGQGAYGYTF.

The gene calls are TRBV27 and TRBJ2-7; D perhaps matches TRBD1 (5 bases). Germline assignment: CDR1 MNHEY and CDR2 SMNVEV (reference sequence). CDR3 size: 14 residues. Trimming pared 6 bases from V and 0 bases from J, leaving 12 bases between. The CDR3 spells CASRSRVSSYEQYF. The CDR3 DNA reads as TGTGCCAGCAGAAGCAGGGTAAGCTCCTACGAGCAGTACTTC.

The chain has TRBV27 and TRBJ2-3; D unclear. The CDR3 runs to 13 residues. Germline V gene data show CDR1 as MNHEY and CDR2 as SMNVEV (reference sequence). Trimming left V 5 bases short and J 7 bases short, with 13 bases between. CDR3 sequence: CASSLSSSHTQYF. CDR3 DNA: TGTGCCAGCAGTCTGTCGAGTAGCCATACGCAGTATTTT.

This rearrangement joins TRBV19 to TRBJ2-6, with 10 bases lining up with TRBD1. The CDR3 has 16 amino acids. V was clipped by 6 bases and J by 4 bases; unmatched bases: 6. Germline values: CDR1 LNHDA, CDR2 SQIVND (reference sequence). DNA for the CDR3: TGTGCCAGTAGGAGGACAGGGGGTATGGGGGCCAACGTCCTGACTTTC. Translation: CASRRTGGMGANVLTF.

The J gene is TRBJ1-3, the V gene TRBV11-2; D remains unclear. V was pared by 1 base and J by 4 bases, with 14 bases between. The CDR3 runs to 16 residues. Germline-derived CDR1 and CDR2 are SGHAT and FQNNGV. The CDR3 is CASSLGQRINGNTIYF. CDR3 coding DNA: TGTGCCAGCAGCTTAGGCCAGAGGATCAACGGAAACACCATATATTTT.

The chain joins TRBV10-3 to TRBJ1-2; D is perhaps TRBD1 (6 bases). V was trimmed by 2 bases and J by 3 bases, leaving 19 bases between them. Per germline, CDR1 ENHRY and CDR2 SYGVKD. CDR3 length equals 17 residues. CDR3 region: CAISETLGGDTDYGYTF. The CDR3 DNA reads as TGTGCCATCAGTGAGACGCTCGGGGGGGACACGGACTATGGCTACACCTTC.

The chain joins TRBV7-9 to TRBJ1-2, with D perhaps matching TRBD1 (5 bases). Germline V gene data show CDR1 as SEHNR and CDR2 as FQNEAQ (reference sequence). V was cut by 5 bases and J by 9 bases, with 19 bases left in between. The CDR3 runs to 14 residues. For the CDR3, the DNA is TGTGCCAGCAGCCTGATGGACCGGGGGGGACGCTACACCTTC. Translation: CASSLMDRGGRYTF.

The CDR3 here is CASSRRRTGSSNQPQHF. CDR3 coding DNA: TGTGCCAGCAGCCGTAGGCGGACAGGGAGTAGCAATCAGCCCCAGCATTTT. This chain connects TRBV7-8 to TRBJ1-5; 8 bases line up with TRBD1. Germline lookup yields CDR1 SGHVS and CDR2 FQNEAQ. J gave up 0 bases and V 5 bases, and 9 bases lay outside the gene matches. CDR3 size: 17 residues.

This clone was recorded only once. The rearrangement uses TRBV19 and TRBJ2-3; perhaps TRBD1 as D (5 bases). The V end lost 7 bases, the J end lost 4 bases, and 18 bases lay between the germline ends. Germline CDR1 reads LNHDA; CDR2 reads SQIVND (reference sequence). This CDR3 has 15 amino acids. The CDR3 here is CASTLRPGRPDTQYF. In DNA, the CDR3 is TGTGCCAGTACCCTCCGGCCAGGGCGTCCAGATACGCAGTATTTT.

This clone was observed a few times. The rearrangement joins TRBV6-1 to TRBJ1-5; D possibly corresponds to TRBD1 (5 bases). The CDR3 consists of 13 residues. Between the trimmed V and J ends, which lost 4 bases and 4 bases, there was a span of 8 bases. CDR1 is MNHNS, CDR2 SASEGT, per germline. The CDR3 protein is CASSADRNQPQHF. The CDR3, as DNA: TGTGCCAGCAGTGCCGACAGAAATCAGCCCCAGCATTTT.

The chain joins TRBV6-5 to TRBJ2-7, with D tentatively TRBD1 (5 bases). V was shortened by 0 bases and J by 4 bases, with 10 bases between the two germline ends. The CDR3 has 14 amino acids. Germline CDR1 MNHEY, CDR2 SVGAGI. The CDR3 nucleotides are TGTGCCAGCAGTTACTCAGAGACAGCATACGAGCAGTACTTC. It translates to CASSYSETAYEQYF.

The rearrangement uses TRBV5-1 and TRBJ2-7; 10 bases fit TRBD2. The CDR3 is 18 residues long. Germline V lookup: CDR1 SGHRS, CDR2 YFSETQ. Trimming at V came to 1 base and at J to 0 bases, leaving 10 bases not matched to a gene. In nucleotides, the CDR3 is TGCGCCAGCAGCTTGTCCCCGGCAGCGGGGGGGCCCTCCTACGAGCAGTACTTC. Protein product: CASSLSPAAGGPSYEQYF.

V usage is TRBV18 and J usage is TRBJ1-2; D possibly corresponds to TRBD1 (6 bases). Germline CDR1 KGHSH, CDR2 LQKENI. Trimming removed 3 bases from V and 8 bases from J, with 13 bases in between. The CDR3 is 13 residues long. CDR3 in amino acids: CASSPLKGDGYTF. In DNA form, the CDR3 reads TGTGCCAGCTCACCCTTAAAGGGGGACGGCTACACCTTC.

V usage is TRBV6-1 and J usage is TRBJ1-3; 7 nucleotides align to TRBD1. Germline values: CDR1 MNHNS, CDR2 SASEGT. The junction had 8 bases not matched to a gene; V was cut back by 5 bases and J by 4 bases. This CDR3 region has 15 residues. The CDR3 DNA reads TGTGCCAGCAGTTTTGTGAAGGGGGCGGGAAACACCATATATTTT. Amino acid sequence: CASSFVKGAGNTIYF.

The chain joins TRBV2 to TRBJ1-4; D remains ambiguous. The germline V gene encodes CDR1 SNHLY and CDR2 FYNNEI. The CDR3 sequence is 14 residues long. V was pared by 4 bases and J by 0 bases, with 6 bases between. The chain's CDR3 is CASSVSSTNEKLFF. The CDR3 region has the DNA TGTGCCAGCAGTGTATCGTCAACTAATGAAAAACTGTTTTTT. The entire variable domain, with the rest obtained from reference TRBV2 and TRBJ1-4, is as follows: EPEVTQTPSHQVTQMGQEVILRCVPISNHLYFYWYRQILGQKVEFLVSFYNNEISEKSEIFDDQFSVERPDGSNFTLKIRSTKLEDSAMYFCASSVSSTNEKLFFGSGTQLSVL.

The genes are TRBV5-4 and TRBJ2-5, with D perhaps TRBD2 (5 bases). V was clipped by 9 bases and J by 0 bases, with 15 bases between them. This CDR3 comprises 14 residues. Per the germline V gene, CDR1 is SGHNT and CDR2 is YYREEE (reference sequence). CDR3: CATLDGGYQETQYF. The CDR3 DNA reads as TGTGCCACCCTGGATGGCGGGTACCAAGAGACCCAGTACTTC.